Following are 7 T cell receptor beta chains from one sample sequenced in a study of cytomegalovirus exposure and HLA in healthy donors. 60 Vbeta and 13 Jbeta primers were used in PCR. Data came from immunoSEQ multiplex PCR; TCRdb stores just in-frame clones and leaves some out. The sample contains about 210,000 clones, around 88% of which appear only once. Sequenced material: PBMCs. Receptor source: a woman in her twenties or thirties in good health and CMV-seronegative.

The chain carries TRBV2 and TRBJ2-1, with 7 bases aligning to TRBD2. Germline CDR1 SNHLY, CDR2 FYNNEI. The CDR3 has 13 amino acids. Trimming removed 8 bases from V and 6 bases from J; junction bases left unmatched: 7. The CDR3 DNA reads as TGTGCCAGCGTTCCGGGACTACTCAATGAGCAGTTCTTC. Its protein is CASVPGLLNEQFF.

The CDR3 nucleotides read TGTGCCAGCAGCCAAGAAGGGCGGGGGTGGGGTGGGGATGCTGAAGCTTTCTTT. Its translation is CASSQEGRGWGGDAEAFF. The chain carries TRBV4-2 and TRBJ1-1; TRBD1 might be the D (5 bases). The V and J ends lost 0 bases and 6 bases respectively, with 23 bases between them. Per the germline V gene, CDR1 is LGHNA and CDR2 is YNFKEQ. The CDR3 length is 18 residues.

Worth noting for this clone: The sample has other DNA sequences that encode this CDR3 too. V usage is TRBV30 and J usage is TRBJ1-1; no definite D call. V was pared by 0 bases and J by 1 base, with 6 bases between. The CDR3 length is 13 residues. CDR1 GTSNPN and CDR2 SVGIG come from the germline V gene (reference sequence). The CDR3 bases are TGTGCCTGGAGTGTGAGAGGGAACACTGAAGCTTTCTTT. Amino acids: CAWSVRGNTEAFF.

The chain carries TRBV5-4 and TRBJ2-3; maybe TRBD1 (6 bases). This CDR3 spans 15 amino acids. Trimming stripped 4 bases from V and 6 bases from J, with 18 bases between. Per the germline V gene, CDR1 is SGHNT and CDR2 is YYREEE (reference sequence). CDR3 DNA sequence: TGTGCCAGCAGCAAACAGCAGGGGACAAGCGATACGCAGTATTTT. Translation gives CASSKQQGTSDTQYF.

The genes are TRBV4-1 and TRBJ2-7; 9 nucleotides match TRBD1. The CDR3 runs to 15 residues. Trimming at V came to 4 bases and at J to 5 bases, leaving 9 bases not matched to a gene. Germline assignment: CDR1 MGHRA and CDR2 YSYEKL. CDR3 nucleotide sequence: TGCGCCAGCAGCCTGGCCGGGACAGGGCCTGACGAGCAGTACTTC. This encodes CASSLAGTGPDEQYF.

The chain uses TRBV7-2 and TRBJ2-7; 9 positions agree with TRBD2. CDR3 length: 15 residues. After removal of 5 bases from V and 6 bases from J, the junction contained 11 bases not matched to a gene. CDR1 and CDR2 (germline): SGHTA, FQGNSA. CDR3 nucleotide sequence: TGTGCCAGCAGCCCACTAGCGGGCGGGGGCCCCGAGCAGTACTTC. Amino acid sequence: CASSPLAGGGPEQYF.

The J gene is TRBJ2-1, the V gene TRBV9, with 8 bases identical to TRBD2. Germline V gives CDR1 SGDLS, CDR2 YYNGEE. The CDR3 runs to 15 residues. V lost 4 bases, J lost 0 bases, and 3 bases stayed unmatched. Here the CDR3 reads CASSSRGGSYNEQFF. CDR3 DNA sequence: TGTGCCAGCAGCTCCCGGGGGGGCTCCTACAATGAGCAGTTCTTC.